Listed here are 5 T cell receptor gamma chains from one sample, sequenced in a study of Vδ1+ human thymocytes. General study findings and limits: Highly polyclonal TRG and TRD repertoires with Gaussian CDR3 length distributions appeared in thymus.

The antigens of these receptors remain unknown. RNA was extracted from the cells and then reverse transcribed. Pooled V-gene forward primers with one constant-region reverse primer generated the CDR3 amplicons by multiplex PCR. TCRdb fed the multiplex PCR reads to CATT. The sample gives several thousand gamma-chain clones, around three fifths of which show up once; 1.4% to 1.5% is in the top ten. Source material: Vdelta1+ gamma-delta thymocytes from the thymus. Sample subset: FACS-sorted CD3+ TCRalphabeta- TCRVdelta1+ TCRVdelta2- thymocytes. The receptors stem from a girl under three years old who had congenital heart surgery.

The chain carries TRGV8 and TRGJ1 or TRGJ2. The J gene was not available in TCRdb and was assigned here by matching the DNA to germline segments. This CDR3 is 13 amino acids long. CDR1 and CDR2 (germline): VENAVY, YDSYNSRV. The trim removed 2 bases at V and 10 bases at J, leaving 11 bases unmatched. The CDR3 protein is CATWDKVDQKKLF. CDR3 sequence (DNA): TGTGCCACCTGGGATAAAGTCGATCAGAAGAAACTCTTT.

The chain recombines TRGV4 with TRGJP2. As TCRdb names no J gene, one was assigned here on the basis of a DNA match to germline. The V segment lost 0 bases and the J segment 3 bases; nucleotides outside the gene matches: 4. The germline gives CDR1 EGSTGY, CDR2 YDSYTSSV. This CDR3 has 15 amino acids. The CDR3 loop reads CATWDGLGSDWIKTF. The CDR3 nucleotides read TGTGCCACCTGGGATGGGCTGGGTAGTGATTGGATCAAGACGTTT.

V is TRGV9 and J is TRGJ1 or TRGJ2. No J gene is reported in TCRdb; it was inferred here by comparing the DNA with germline. Trimming removed 2 bases from V and 3 bases from J; junction bases left unmatched: 10. This CDR3 is built from 15 residues. Germline assignment: CDR1 GITISATS and CDR2 ISYDGTV (reference sequence). CDR3 in DNA: TGTGCCTTGTGGGAGGCGAAGGAAGGTTATTATAAGAAACTCTTT. Residues: CALWEAKEGYYKKLF.

The chain is built from TRGV2 and TRGJ1 or TRGJ2. V was pared by 0 bases and J by 3 bases, with 5 bases of the junction left unmatched. Germline values: CDR1 EGSNGY, CDR2 YDSYNSKV. The CDR3 is 14 residues long. CDR3 sequence: CATWDGPIYYKKLF. In DNA, the CDR3 is TGTGCCACCTGGGACGGGCCCATTTATTATAAGAAACTCTTT.

The V gene is TRGV2, the J gene TRGJP2. Because TCRdb records no J gene, it was assigned here through a match of the DNA to germline. Germline V gene data show CDR1 as EGSNGY and CDR2 as YDSYNSKV. The CDR3 runs 12 residues. V lost 6 bases to trimming and J lost 3 bases; unmatched junction nucleotides: 1. CDR3 in DNA: TGTGCCACCTGGCGTAGTGATTGGATCAAGACGTTT. Translation: CATWRSDWIKTF.